This entry describes one T cell receptor (beta chain). TCRdb keeps only in-frame clones here, not all; method: immunoSEQ multiplex PCR. The sample yields about 66,000 clones, about 91% seen once. Germline lookup yields CDR1 MNHNS and CDR2 SASEGT. V gave up 11 bases and J gave up 5 bases; unmatched junction bases: 3. This CDR3 spans 12 amino acids. These data originate in a study of T cell changes during pregnancy in multiple sclerosis. Sample: CD8+ T cells from peripheral blood mononuclear cells, taken before pregnancy. The sequence was obtained from a female donor with multiple sclerosis, enrolled in a pregnancy study. This rearrangement joins TRBV6-1 to TRBJ2-2, with TRBD2 matching 9 bases. The CDR3 sequence: CAGLAGTGELFF. The CDR3 region has the DNA TGTGCCGGTCTAGCGGGGACCGGGGAGCTGTTTTTT.